This T cell receptor (beta chain) was retrieved from a study of blood T cells in healthy people across ages. V lost 4 bases and J lost 3, with 7 bases in between. The CDR3 extends over 12 amino acids. With a J-beta primer mix and a sample-barcoded 5' primer, a second PCR ran about 6 to 11 cycles. TCRdb itself ran the 5' RACE reads through MiXCR, one entry per CDR3 protein. The repertoire includes over 750,000 distinct CDR3 sequences, 20% to 25% of them detected once, and 8% to 10% sits in the top ten. The same data also went into a second study, on T cells of mothers and their children.

This TCR was sampled from a boy younger than 18 in good health. The sample taken for sequencing was blood. This chain links TRBV12-3 or TRBV12-4 with TRBJ2-7; no definite D call. CDR3 loop: CASSSPDYEQYF. The CDR3, as DNA: TGTGCCAGCAGTTCGCCGGACTACGAGCAGTACTTC.